This T cell receptor (beta chain) was identified in a study of T cell clones after liver transplantation. As for the study in general: A pre-transplant mixed lymphocyte reaction with TCRbeta sequencing defined graft-donor-reactive clones followed in post-transplant blood. At least one year of complete immunosuppression withdrawal without enzymes over twice normal defined tolerance.

Remarks on this clone: Its target is not known.

Study-wide results and limits: In most of the 8 subjects, circulating graft-donor-reactive CD4 TCRbeta sequences fell significantly after transplant.

The data were produced by immunoSEQ multiplex PCR, yet TCRdb's version contains in-frame clones alone and is incomplete. The table shows roughly 65,000 clones, with 80% to 95% occurring only once. The starting material was CD4+ T cells from blood, obtained about 27 months after liver transplant. This receptor was obtained from a human patient who received a liver transplant. Certain T cells may be donor cells from the graft.

The CDR3 region has the DNA TGTGCCAGCAGCTTAATCGGGACTAGCGGGAGCCATGAGCAGTTCTTC. Translating gives CASSLIGTSGSHEQFF. The chain carries TRBV7-9 and TRBJ2-1, with TRBD2 identical over 14 bases. V shed 2 bases, J shed 8 bases, and the junction held 5 bases outside the gene matches. The CDR3 totals 16 residues. Per germline, CDR1 SEHNR and CDR2 FQNEAQ (reference sequence).